This T cell receptor (beta chain) was observed in a study of radiotherapy plus CTLA-4 blockade in lung cancer. Receiving focal radiation plus CTLA-4 blockade with ipilimumab were patients who had chemo-refractory metastatic non-small-cell lung cancer. The table lists this clone with a count of one. Germline CDR1 reads SGDLS; CDR2 reads YYNGEE. V gave up 0 bases and J gave up 0 bases, with 18 bases separating them. The length of the CDR3 is 19 residues. Produced via immunoSEQ multiplex PCR; TCRdb's table is partial and in-frame only. The data hold about 80,000 clones, with around 87% observed a single time.

This material consisted of peripheral blood, taken from a patient treated with radiotherapy plus ipilimumab. This clonotype was sampled from a human donor with non-small cell lung cancer who had stable disease on radiotherapy plus ipilimumab. The J gene is TRBJ2-2, the V gene TRBV9; tentatively, D is TRBD2 (6 bases). The DNA for the CDR3 is TGTGCCAGCAGCGTAGGGTTGATCGGGGGTCACGCGAACACCGGGGAGCTGTTTTTT. This sequence encodes CASSVGLIGGHANTGELFF.